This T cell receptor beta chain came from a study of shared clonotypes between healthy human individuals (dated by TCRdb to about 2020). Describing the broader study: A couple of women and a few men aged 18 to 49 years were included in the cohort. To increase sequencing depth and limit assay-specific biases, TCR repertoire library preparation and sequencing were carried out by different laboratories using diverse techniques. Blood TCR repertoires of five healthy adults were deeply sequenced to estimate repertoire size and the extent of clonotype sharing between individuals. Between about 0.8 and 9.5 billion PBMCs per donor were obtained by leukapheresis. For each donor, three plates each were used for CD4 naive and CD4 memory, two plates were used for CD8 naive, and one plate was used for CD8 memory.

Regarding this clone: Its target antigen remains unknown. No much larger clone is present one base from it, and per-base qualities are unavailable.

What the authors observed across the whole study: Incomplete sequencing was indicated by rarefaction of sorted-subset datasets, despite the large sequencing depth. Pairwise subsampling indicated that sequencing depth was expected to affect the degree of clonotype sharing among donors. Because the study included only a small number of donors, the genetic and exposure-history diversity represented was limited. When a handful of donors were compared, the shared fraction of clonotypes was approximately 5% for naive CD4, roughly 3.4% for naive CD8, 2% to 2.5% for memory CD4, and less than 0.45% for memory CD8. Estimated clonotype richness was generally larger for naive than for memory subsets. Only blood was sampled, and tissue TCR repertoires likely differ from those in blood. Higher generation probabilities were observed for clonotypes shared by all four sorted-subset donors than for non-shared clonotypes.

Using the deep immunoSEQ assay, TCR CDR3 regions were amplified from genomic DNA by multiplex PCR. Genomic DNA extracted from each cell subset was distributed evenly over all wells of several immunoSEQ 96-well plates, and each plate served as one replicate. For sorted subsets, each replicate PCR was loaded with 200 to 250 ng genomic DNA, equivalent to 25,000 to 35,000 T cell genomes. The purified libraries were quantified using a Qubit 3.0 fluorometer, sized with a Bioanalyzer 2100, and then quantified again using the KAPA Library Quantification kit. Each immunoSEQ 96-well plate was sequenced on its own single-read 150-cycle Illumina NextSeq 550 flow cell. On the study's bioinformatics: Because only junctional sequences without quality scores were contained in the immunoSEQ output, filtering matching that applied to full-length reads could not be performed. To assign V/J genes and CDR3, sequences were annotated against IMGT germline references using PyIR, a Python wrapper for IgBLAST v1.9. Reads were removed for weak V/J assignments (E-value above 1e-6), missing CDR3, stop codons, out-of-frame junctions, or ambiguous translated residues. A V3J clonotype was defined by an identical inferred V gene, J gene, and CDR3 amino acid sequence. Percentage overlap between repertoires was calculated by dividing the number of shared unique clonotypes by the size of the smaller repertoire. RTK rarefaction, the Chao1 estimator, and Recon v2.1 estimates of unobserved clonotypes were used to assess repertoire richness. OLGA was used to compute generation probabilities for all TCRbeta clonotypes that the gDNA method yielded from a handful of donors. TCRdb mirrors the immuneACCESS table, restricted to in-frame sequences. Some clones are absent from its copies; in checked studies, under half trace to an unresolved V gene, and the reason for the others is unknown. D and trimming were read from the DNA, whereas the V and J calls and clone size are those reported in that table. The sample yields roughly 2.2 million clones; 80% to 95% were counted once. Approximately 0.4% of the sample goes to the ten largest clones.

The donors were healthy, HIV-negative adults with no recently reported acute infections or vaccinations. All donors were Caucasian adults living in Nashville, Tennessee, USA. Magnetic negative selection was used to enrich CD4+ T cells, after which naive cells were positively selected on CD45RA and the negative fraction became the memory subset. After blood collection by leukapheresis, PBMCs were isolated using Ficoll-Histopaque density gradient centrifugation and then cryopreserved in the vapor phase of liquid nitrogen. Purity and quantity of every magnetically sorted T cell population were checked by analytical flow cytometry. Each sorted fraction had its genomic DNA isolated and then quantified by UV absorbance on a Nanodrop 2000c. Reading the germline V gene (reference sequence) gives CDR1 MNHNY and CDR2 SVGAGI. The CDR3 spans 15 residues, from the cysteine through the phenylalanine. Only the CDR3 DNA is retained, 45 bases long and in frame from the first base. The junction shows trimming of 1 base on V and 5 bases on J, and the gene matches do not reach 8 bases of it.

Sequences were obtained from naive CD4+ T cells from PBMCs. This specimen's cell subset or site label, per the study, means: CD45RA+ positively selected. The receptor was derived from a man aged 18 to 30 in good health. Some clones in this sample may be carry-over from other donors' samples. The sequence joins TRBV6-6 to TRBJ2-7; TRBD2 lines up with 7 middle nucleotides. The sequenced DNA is TGTGCCAGCAGTTACTTCGCAGGGAGGGAAAACGAGCAGTACTTC. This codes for CASSYFAGRENEQYF.